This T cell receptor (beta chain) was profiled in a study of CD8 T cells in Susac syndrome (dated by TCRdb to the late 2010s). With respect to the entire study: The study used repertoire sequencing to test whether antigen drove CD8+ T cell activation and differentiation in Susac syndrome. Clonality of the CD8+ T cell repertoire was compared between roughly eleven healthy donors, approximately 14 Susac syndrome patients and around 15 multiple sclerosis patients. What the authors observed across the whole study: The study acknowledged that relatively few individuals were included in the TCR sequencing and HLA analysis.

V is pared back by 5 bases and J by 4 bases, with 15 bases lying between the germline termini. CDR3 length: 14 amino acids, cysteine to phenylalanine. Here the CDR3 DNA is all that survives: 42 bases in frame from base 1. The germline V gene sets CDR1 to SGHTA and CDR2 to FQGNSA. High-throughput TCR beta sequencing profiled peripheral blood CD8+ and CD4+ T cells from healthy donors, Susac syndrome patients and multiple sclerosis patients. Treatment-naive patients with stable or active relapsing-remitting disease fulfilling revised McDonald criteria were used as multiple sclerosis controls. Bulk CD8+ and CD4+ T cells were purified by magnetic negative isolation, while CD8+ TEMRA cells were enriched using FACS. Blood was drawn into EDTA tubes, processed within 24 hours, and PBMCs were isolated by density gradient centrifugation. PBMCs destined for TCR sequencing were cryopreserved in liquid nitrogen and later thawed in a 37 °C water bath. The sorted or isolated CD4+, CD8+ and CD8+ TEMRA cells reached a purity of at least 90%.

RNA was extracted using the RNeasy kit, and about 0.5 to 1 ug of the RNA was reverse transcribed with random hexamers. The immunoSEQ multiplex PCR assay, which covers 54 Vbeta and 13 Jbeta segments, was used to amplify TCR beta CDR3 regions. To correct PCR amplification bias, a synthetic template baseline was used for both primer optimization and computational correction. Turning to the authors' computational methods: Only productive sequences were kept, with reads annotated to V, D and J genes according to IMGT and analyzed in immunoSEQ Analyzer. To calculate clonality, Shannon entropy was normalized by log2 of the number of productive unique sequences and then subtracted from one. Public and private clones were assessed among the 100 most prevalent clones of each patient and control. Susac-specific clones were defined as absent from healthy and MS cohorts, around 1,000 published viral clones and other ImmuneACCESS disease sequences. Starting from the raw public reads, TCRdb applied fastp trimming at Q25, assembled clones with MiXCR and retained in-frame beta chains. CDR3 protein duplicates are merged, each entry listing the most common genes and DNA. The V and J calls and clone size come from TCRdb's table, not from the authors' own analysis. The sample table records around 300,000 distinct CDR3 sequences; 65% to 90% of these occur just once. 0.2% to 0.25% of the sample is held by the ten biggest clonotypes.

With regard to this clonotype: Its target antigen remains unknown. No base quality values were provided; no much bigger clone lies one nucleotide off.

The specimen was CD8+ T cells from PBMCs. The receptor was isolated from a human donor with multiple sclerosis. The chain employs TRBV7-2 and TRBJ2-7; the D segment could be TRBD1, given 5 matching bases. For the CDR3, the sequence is CASSGGRDPYEQYF. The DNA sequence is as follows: TGTGCCAGCAGCGGTGGCAGGGATCCTTACGAGCAGTACTTC.